Listed here are 14 T cell receptor beta chains from one sample, sequenced in a study of CD8 T cells in Susac syndrome. About 0.5 to 1 ug RNA was reverse transcribed with random hexamers. TCRdb reprocessed the immunoSEQ multiplex PCR reads with MiXCR, giving one entry per CDR3 protein. The sample carries approximately 180,000 distinct CDR3 sequences, 95% recorded once. The sequenced material came from CD4+ T cells from PBMCs. The receptors were sampled from a human donor with multiple sclerosis.

The chain uses TRBV3-1 and TRBJ2-5; 11 bases are a match to TRBD1. This CDR3 is built from 16 residues. Germline trimming cut 1 base from V and 2 bases from J; bases unmatched to any gene: 3. Germline CDR1 LGHDT, CDR2 YNNKEL (reference sequence). The CDR3 bases are TGTGCCAGCAGCCAAGTGGGACAGGGGGGACAAGAGACCCAGTACTTC. Its translation is CASSQVGQGGQETQYF.

The chain couples TRBV20-1 to TRBJ1-2, with 10 bases identical to TRBD1. Trimming removed 3 bases from V and 5 bases from J; junction bases left unmatched: 9. Per germline, CDR1 DFQATT and CDR2 SNEGSKA (reference sequence). The CDR3 extends over 15 amino acids. CDR3 coding DNA: TGCAGTGCTAGTCTGCCGGGACAGGGGCTGTATGGCTACACCTTC. Amino acid sequence: CSASLPGQGLYGYTF.

The CDR3 DNA sequence: TGTGCCAGCAGCCAAGATTCCATGAGCTGGGGGGAAACAGATACGCAGTATTTT. Translating gives CASSQDSMSWGETDTQYF. V gene TRBV3-1 combines with J gene TRBJ2-3; TRBD2 might be the D (6 bases). Trimming removed 0 bases at V and 3 bases at J, with 19 bases between. The germline CDR1 and CDR2 sequences are LGHDT and YNNKEL (reference sequence). The CDR3 totals 18 residues.

V gene TRBV27 combines with J gene TRBJ1-2; D is ambiguous. V lost 3 bases and J lost 0, with 8 bases in between. Germline values: CDR1 MNHEY, CDR2 SMNVEV (reference sequence). This CDR3 has 14 amino acids. The CDR3 region has the DNA TGTGCCAGCAGTTTTCGGGCAGCTAACTATGGCTACACCTTC. Its translation: CASSFRAANYGYTF.

The chain carries TRBV3-1 and TRBJ1-6; no clear D. With 0 bases removed from V and 10 bases from J, the gap between germline ends came to 10 bases. The CDR3 is made up of 14 amino acids. Germline V lookup: CDR1 LGHDT, CDR2 YNNKEL (reference sequence). CDR3 coding DNA: TGTGCCAGCAGCCAAGATGCGGCCGGATCACCCCTCCACTTT. This translates into CASSQDAAGSPLHF.

The chain has TRBV5-6 and TRBJ1-6; maybe TRBD1 (5 bases). Trimming shortened V by 4 bases and J by 10 bases, and 9 bases separated the two germline ends. In germline, CDR1 is SGHDT, CDR2 YYEEEE. The CDR3 is made up of 12 amino acids. CDR3 in DNA: TGTGCCAGCAGCCCCTGGGGCTCACCCCTCCACTTT. It translates to CASSPWGSPLHF.

This sequence joins TRBV4-3 and TRBJ2-3; tentative D call: TRBD1 (5 bases). Trimming shortened V by 0 bases and J by 2 bases, and 12 bases separated the two germline ends. Germline values: CDR1 LGHNA, CDR2 YSLEER. The CDR3 length is 16 residues. The CDR3 DNA is TGCGCCAGCAGCCAAGATCAGGGCCGGTACACAGATACGCAGTATTTT. Amino acid sequence: CASSQDQGRYTDTQYF.

V and J are TRBV30 and TRBJ2-1; 7 positions match TRBD1. The CDR3 covers 15 residues. V trimming: 0 bases; J trimming: 5 bases; junction bases outside the gene matches: 7. Germline V gives CDR1 GTSNPN, CDR2 SVGIG (reference sequence). CDR3 bases: TGTGCCTGGAGTGTTTCGACAGGGCCCCACAATGAGCAGTTCTTC. Translated: CAWSVSTGPHNEQFF.

V and J are TRBV29-1 and TRBJ1-2; D not resolved. This CDR3 has 9 amino acids. V was cut by 4 bases and J by 8 bases, with 5 bases left in between. Per the germline V gene, CDR1 is SQVTM and CDR2 is ANQGSEA. The CDR3 loop reads CSVGDGYTF. In DNA, the CDR3 is TGCAGCGTTGGTGACGGCTACACCTTC.

The chain joins TRBV12-3 or TRBV12-4 to TRBJ2-3, with D uncertain. The CDR3 has 15 residues. V shed 0 bases and J shed 0 bases, with 7 bases lying between them. DNA for the CDR3: TGTGCCAGCAGTTTAGCGATGGCTAGCACAGATACGCAGTATTTT. Encoded protein: CASSLAMASTDTQYF.

This clonotype was counted once. V gene TRBV20-1 combines with J gene TRBJ2-3, with 13 bases aligning to TRBD2. The CDR3 is 14 residues long. Germline V gives CDR1 DFQATT, CDR2 SNEGSKA (reference sequence). V lost 4 bases to trimming and J lost 9 bases; unmatched junction nucleotides: 7. CDR3 sequence reads: CSAMTSGGKRTQYF. The CDR3 bases are TGCAGTGCTATGACTAGCGGGGGGAAGAGGACGCAGTATTTT.

V is TRBV6-1 and J is TRBJ2-7; no clear D. The V and J ends lost 6 bases and 2 bases respectively, with 23 bases between them. Germline CDR1 MNHNS, CDR2 SASEGT. The CDR3 has 17 amino acids. The CDR3 DNA sequence: TGTGCCAGCAGGAACGGCGAGTCAGTCCCAAAACCCTACGAGCAGTACTTC. Translating gives CASRNGESVPKPYEQYF.

The chain uses TRBV5-1 and TRBJ2-1, with D perhaps matching TRBD2 (6 bases). The CDR3 has 16 residues. Trimming cost V 0 bases and J 3 bases, with 13 bases left between them. CDR1 and CDR2 from the germline V gene are SGHRS and YFSETQ. CDR3: CASSLVFSGGYNEQFF. Here the CDR3 DNA reads TGCGCCAGCAGCTTGGTTTTCTCCGGGGGCTACAATGAGCAGTTCTTC.

J is TRBJ2-1 and V is TRBV27, with TRBD2 identical over 9 bases. V trimming: 4 bases; J trimming: 6 bases; junction bases outside the gene matches: 10. The CDR3 is made up of 16 amino acids. Looked up from germline, CDR1 is MNHEY and CDR2 is SMNVEV (reference sequence). CDR3 sequence reads: CASSSWQAGGLNEQFF. The CDR3 bases are TGTGCCAGCAGTTCATGGCAGGCGGGGGGGCTCAATGAGCAGTTCTTC.